This TCR beta chain was sequenced in a study of blood T cell repertoires in COVID-19. Overall study: COVID-19 samples from acute and convalescent phases originated in the United States, Italy and Spain.

Seattle patients were enrolled while actively infected and followed longitudinally. V dropped 4 bases and J dropped 4; count of bases not matched to a gene: 7. The germline gives CDR1 LNHNV, CDR2 YYDKDF (reference sequence). There are 15 residues in the CDR3. TCRdb's table, derived via immunoSEQ multiplex PCR, lists solely in-frame clones and lacks some. The profile shows about 38,000 clones, 70% to 90% of them singletons. The TCR comes from a man aged 60-69 years with COVID-19, enrolled during active disease. The genes are TRBV15 and TRBJ2-7, with 10 positions matching TRBD2. Sequencing was carried out using peripheral blood. For the CDR3, the DNA is TGTGCCACCAGCAAGTCGAGGACTAGCGGATACGAGCAGTACTTC. It encodes CATSKSRTSGYEQYF.